This entry lists 27 T cell receptor beta chains sequenced from one sample in a study of blood T cells in healthy people across ages. Sample-barcoded 5' priming and a J-beta primer mix drove a second PCR of 7 to 11 cycles. TCRdb fed the 5' RACE reads into MiXCR, producing one record per CDR3 protein. In the table there are some 670,000 distinct CDR3 sequences, over 40% of which are singletons. The sequenced sample consisted of blood. These receptors were taken from a woman at least 80 years old in good health.

This clonotype was detected many times. This may come from a read error, since a much larger clone is one base off. The gene calls are TRBV6-1 and TRBJ2-1, with 7 bases that match TRBD1. The CDR3 has 14 amino acids. With V trimmed by 3 bases and J by 4 bases, 3 bases remained unmatched. Germline values: CDR1 MNHNS, CDR2 SASEGT. The DNA for the CDR3 is TGTGCCAGCAGTGACGGGACAGAGTACAATGAGCAGTTCTTC. Protein product: CASSDGTEYNEQFF.

V usage is TRBV28 and J usage is TRBJ2-7, with a possible D match to TRBD1 (6 bases). The CDR3 is 15 residues long. From germline, CDR1 is MDHEN and CDR2 SYDVKM. Trimming shortened V by 4 bases and J by 5 bases, and 18 bases separated the two germline ends. The DNA of the CDR3 is TGTGCCAGCAGTTCCCCGGCGGACAGATTCGACGAGCAGTACTTC. Protein sequence: CASSSPADRFDEQYF.

The rearrangement joins TRBV19 to TRBJ1-2; D perhaps matches TRBD1 (5 bases). The V gene's germline CDR1 is LNHDA and CDR2 SQIVND (reference sequence). The CDR3 extends over 14 amino acids. V was pared by 4 bases and J by 4 bases, with 13 bases between. The CDR3 reads CASSRGDGPYGYTF. The CDR3 DNA is TGTGCCAGTAGTAGGGGGGACGGACCCTATGGCTACACCTTC. Variable domain in full (rest from reference TRBV19 and TRBJ1-2): DGGITQSPKYLFRKEGQNVTLSCEQNLNHDAMYWYRQDPGQGLRLIYYSQIVNDFQKGDIAEGYSVSREKKESFPLTVTSAQKNPTAFYLCASSRGDGPYGYTFGSGTRLTVV.

The chain carries TRBV6-5 and TRBJ2-5, with a weak D call TRBD2 (6 bases). Near its end, the DNA agrees better with TRBJ2-7, so the J call may be wrong. The CDR3 consists of 15 residues. Germline V CDR1 and CDR2: MNHEY, SVGAGI. The CDR3 sequence is CASSYSNQAGNEQYF. CDR3 nucleotide sequence: TGTGCCAGCAGTTACTCGAATCAAGCGGGCAACGAGCAGTACTTC.

To note about this clonotype: Compared with germline, one end of the junction differs, possibly owing to a read error. This chain links TRBV7-6 with TRBJ2-1; perhaps TRBD1 as D (8 bases). The CDR3 extends over 14 amino acids. Germline CDR1 reads SGHVS; CDR2 reads FNYEAQ. The CDR3 protein is CASTLEQGGHRQFF. In DNA, the CDR3 is TGTGCCAGCACCTTAGAACAGGGGGGGCATAGGCAGTTCTTC.

The rearrangement uses TRBV29-1 and TRBJ2-1; 7 nucleotides match TRBD1. This CDR3 has 15 amino acids. J was trimmed by 4 bases and V by 8 bases; bases with no gene match: 14. CDR1 and CDR2 from the germline V gene are SQVTM and ANQGSEA. The CDR3 sequence: CSLSRYRGQYNEQFF. DNA for the CDR3: TGCAGCCTCTCAAGATACAGGGGCCAATACAATGAGCAGTTCTTC.

This sequence joins TRBV29-1 and TRBJ2-1; 7 nucleotides match TRBD2. CDR3 length: 14 amino acids. CDR1 is SQVTM and CDR2 is ANQGSEA in the germline V gene. V gave up 3 bases and J gave up 6 bases; unmatched junction bases: 8. In DNA, the CDR3 is TGCAGCGTTGATCCCAGCGGGGTGTTCAATGAGCAGTTCTTC. Protein sequence: CSVDPSGVFNEQFF.

J is TRBJ2-5 and V is TRBV29-1; 8 bases align to TRBD1. There are 18 residues in the CDR3. The germline CDR1 and CDR2 sequences are SQVTM and ANQGSEA. J was trimmed by 1 base and V by 4 bases; bases with no gene match: 17. The CDR3, as DNA: TGCAGCGTTGTCCGATTCTCAGGGGGCGATACCCTCCAAGAGACCCAGTACTTC. Translation: CSVVRFSGGDTLQETQYF.

The V gene is TRBV11-2, the J gene TRBJ2-2, with a weak D call TRBD1 (5 bases). With 2 bases removed from V and 5 bases from J, the gap between germline ends came to 9 bases. The length of the CDR3 is 14 residues. Germline V lookup: CDR1 SGHAT, CDR2 FQNNGV. CDR3 DNA sequence: TGTGCCAGCAGCTTACGGACACAGACCGGGGAGCTGTTTTTT. Amino acid sequence: CASSLRTQTGELFF.

The CDR3 DNA reads as TGTGCCAGCAGGGGGGACAGGGAGGAAAAACTGTTTTTT. Its translation: CASRGDREEKLFF. This sequence joins TRBV7-8 and TRBJ1-4, with TRBD1 matching over 9 bases. CDR1 SGHVS and CDR2 FQNEAQ come from the germline V gene. After removal of 6 bases from V and 8 bases from J, the junction contained 4 bases not matched to a gene. CDR3 size: 13 residues.

This clonotype was recorded a few times. The rearrangement joins TRBV10-3 to TRBJ1-3; D call uncertain. The germline V and J ends were trimmed by 10 bases and 10 bases, with 14 bases remaining between them. Germline CDR1 reads ENHRY; CDR2 reads SYGVKD. The CDR3 spans 11 residues. The CDR3 region is CASSGSLTIYF. CDR3 bases: TGTGCCAGCAGCGGATCTTTGACCATATATTTT.

The chain links TRBV20-1 to TRBJ2-3; 8 bases map to TRBD2. The trim removed 0 bases at V and 2 bases at J, leaving 4 bases unmatched. CDR3 size: 15 residues. CDR1 is DFQATT, CDR2 SNEGSKA, per germline (reference sequence). The CDR3 region is CSARDQRGYTDTQYF. CDR3 bases: TGCAGTGCTAGAGATCAGCGGGGGTACACAGATACGCAGTATTTT.

The J gene is TRBJ1-4, the V gene TRBV7-9, with D tentatively TRBD1 (5 bases). V was cut by 5 bases and J by 7 bases, with 14 bases left in between. Germline loops: CDR1 SEHNR, CDR2 FQNEAQ (reference sequence). The CDR3 consists of 14 residues. The CDR3 spells CASSATVLGEKLFF. CDR3 coding DNA: TGTGCCAGCAGCGCGACAGTTTTAGGTGAAAAACTGTTTTTT.

V usage is TRBV2 and J usage is TRBJ2-7; D perhaps matches TRBD1 (5 bases). The length of the CDR3 is 15 residues. In germline, CDR1 is SNHLY, CDR2 FYNNEI. V was clipped by 0 bases and J by 2 bases, with 11 bases between them. The CDR3 sequence: CASSEARQPAYEQYF. The CDR3 DNA is TGTGCCAGCAGTGAAGCTCGACAGCCTGCCTACGAGCAGTACTTC.

Concerning this clonotype itself: A much larger clone differs from this one at a single base, so this may be a read error. This sequence joins TRBV12-5 and TRBJ1-2, with D perhaps TRBD1 (5 bases). V shed 5 bases and J shed 4 bases, with 11 bases lying between them. The CDR3 runs 13 residues. CDR1 and CDR2 from the germline V gene are LGHNT and FRNRAP. CDR3 sequence reads: CASGAGGVYGYTF. DNA of the CDR3: TGTGCTAGTGGTGCTGGGGGAGTCTATGGCTACACCTTC.

The chain carries TRBV20-1 and TRBJ2-2; D not resolved. The CDR3 consists of 13 residues. V lost 0 bases and J 7 bases, leaving 9 bases between the germline ends. The germline V gene has CDR1 DFQATT and CDR2 SNEGSKA (reference sequence). The CDR3 here is CSARDLVGGELFF. CDR3 in DNA: TGCAGTGCTAGAGATCTGGTCGGCGGGGAGCTGTTTTTT.

This clonotype came up a few times. This chain uses TRBV29-1 with TRBJ1-2; D possibly corresponds to TRBD1 (5 bases). The V end was cut by 4 bases, the J end by 7 bases, with 16 bases between. The CDR3 extends over 13 amino acids. CDR1 is SQVTM, CDR2 ANQGSEA, per germline. For the CDR3, the DNA is TGCAGCGTTGCGGGGCAGGGAGGCTCTGGCTACACCTTC. It is translated as CSVAGQGGSGYTF.

The CDR3 region has the DNA TGTGCCAGCAGCAGGGATCTAGAAGATACGCAGTATTTT. Translated, it gives CASSRDLEDTQYF. The rearrangement joins TRBV12-3 or TRBV12-4 to TRBJ2-3, with D perhaps matching TRBD1 (5 bases). Trimming took 6 bases from V and 5 from J, leaving 12 bases between them. CDR3 length: 13 residues.

This clonotype was counted only a few times. The chain carries TRBV3-1 and TRBJ2-3; D gene unclear. This CDR3 contains 15 residues. V was trimmed by 1 base and J by 4 bases, leaving 12 bases between them. Germline CDR1 and CDR2: LGHDT and YNNKEL (reference sequence). The CDR3 sequence is CASSQAGSKADTQYF. The CDR3 DNA sequence: TGTGCCAGCAGCCAAGCTGGAAGCAAGGCAGATACGCAGTATTTT.

This clonotype was counted at least ten times. V is TRBV4-1 and J is TRBJ2-3; TRBD2 aligns across 8 bases. V dropped 5 bases and J dropped 1; count of bases not matched to a gene: 8. Germline CDR1 and CDR2: MGHRA and YSYEKL. The CDR3 loop spans 16 amino acids. CDR3 region: CASSNQRSGGTDTQYF. In DNA, the CDR3 is TGCGCCAGCAGCAACCAGCGTAGCGGGGGCACAGATACGCAGTATTTT.

In this sample, this clonotype turned up once. The genes are TRBV7-2 and TRBJ2-3, with 14 bases that match TRBD2. The germline gives CDR1 SGHTA, CDR2 FQGNSA. The CDR3 has 17 residues. J was trimmed by 4 bases and V by 5 bases; bases with no gene match: 8. CDR3 nucleotides: TGTGCCAGCAGCCCCGGGACTAGCGGGGGACGTTCAGATACGCAGTATTTT. It specifies CASSPGTSGGRSDTQYF.

This clonotype was recorded at least ten times. The chain has TRBV20-1 and TRBJ1-2; D gene ambiguous. Trimming removed 0 bases from V and 2 bases from J, with 7 bases in between. Germline values: CDR1 DFQATT, CDR2 SNEGSKA (reference sequence). This CDR3 spans 13 amino acids. The CDR3 here is CSARDRLNYGYTF. In DNA form, the CDR3 reads TGCAGTGCTAGAGACAGGCTAAACTATGGCTACACCTTC.

The chain is built from TRBV29-1 and TRBJ2-3; D ambiguous. Germline V CDR1 and CDR2: SQVTM, ANQGSEA. CDR3 size: 14 residues. V lost 1 base and J lost 0, with 8 bases in between. CDR3 residues: CSVEAAASTDTQYF. CDR3 DNA: TGCAGCGTTGAAGCCGCAGCGAGCACAGATACGCAGTATTTT.

This clonotype was recorded many times. The chain recombines TRBV12-3 or TRBV12-4 with TRBJ2-3; 8 nucleotides align to TRBD2. The CDR3 extends over 13 amino acids. The ends lost 5 bases at V and 6 bases at J; junction bases unmatched: 4. DNA of the CDR3: TGTGCCAGCAGTCTGACTAGCGCGGATACGCAGTATTTT. Its protein is CASSLTSADTQYF.

The gene calls are TRBV20-1 and TRBJ2-1; D gene ambiguous. V gave up 6 bases and J gave up 5 bases, with 8 bases separating them. Germline assignment: CDR1 DFQATT and CDR2 SNEGSKA (reference sequence). CDR3 length: 11 amino acids. The CDR3 sequence is CSAGFHNEQFF. In DNA form, the CDR3 reads TGCAGTGCCGGATTCCACAATGAGCAGTTCTTC.

This rearrangement joins TRBV15 to TRBJ2-4, with D perhaps TRBD2 (6 bases). Germline CDR1 and CDR2: LNHNV and YYDKDF (reference sequence). This CDR3 region has 18 residues. Between the trimmed V and J ends, which lost 0 bases and 2 bases, there was a span of 17 bases. CDR3 bases: TGTGCCACCAGCAGAGATCAGATGGGACGGGGGACCAAAAACATTCAGTACTTC. This codes for CATSRDQMGRGTKNIQYF.

Note on this clonotype: This may be a read error: a much more frequent sequence differs by one nucleotide. The chain recombines TRBV20-1 with TRBJ2-7; D gene ambiguous. This CDR3 region has 13 residues. CDR1 and CDR2 (germline): DFQATT, SNEGSKA (reference sequence). The chain's CDR3 is CSARDRVPYERYF. The CDR3 nucleotides read TGCAGTGCTAGAGATAGAGTTCCCTACGAGCGGTACTTC.